The 30 T cell receptor beta chains presented below share a single source sample, sequenced in a study of identical twins (dated by TCRdb to the mid-2010s). The library came from 5' RACE. Sequencing took place on an Illumina HiSeq 2000. TCRdb handled the public reads itself, with Q25 trimming in fastp and clone calling in MiXCR, and kept productive beta chains. A single entry per CDR3 protein holds the most common genes and DNA from its merged rows. The sample table shows 1.5 million to 2 million distinct CDR3 sequences, and about 31% are seen once. The ten largest clones take up more than 0.25% of the sample. Sequencing was carried out using cord blood. Every receptor here comes from a newborn girl in good health.

Only a few counts were recorded for this clonotype. V and J are TRBV20-1 and TRBJ1-4, with D uncertain. CDR1 is DFQATT, CDR2 SNEGSKA, per germline (reference sequence). V gave up 0 bases and J gave up 0 bases, with 11 bases separating them. The CDR3 is made up of 16 amino acids. The CDR3 here is CSARDRLRATNEKLFF. As DNA, the CDR3 is TGCAGTGCTAGAGATCGCCTCAGAGCAACTAATGAAAAACTGTTTTTT.

The chain has TRBV6-2 or TRBV6-3 and TRBJ2-5, with 11 positions matching TRBD1. Germline assignment: CDR1 MNHEY and CDR2 SVGEGT. The CDR3 runs to 16 residues. After removal of 2 bases from V and 11 bases from J, the junction contained 13 bases not matched to a gene. The CDR3 coding sequence is TGTGCCAGCAGTTACCCTCCGGGACAGGGGGGCTACGGGCAGTACTTC. The encoded protein is CASSYPPGQGGYGQYF.

The V and J genes are TRBV10-3 and TRBJ2-7, with D possibly TRBD1 on 5 matching bases. The V gene lost 3 bases and the J gene lost 6 bases, with 15 bases spanning the gap. The CDR3 spans 14 residues. The germline V gene has CDR1 ENHRY and CDR2 SYGVKD. CDR3 sequence (DNA): TGTGCCATCAGTGAAAGTTTAGGGGTGAGCGAGCAGTACTTC. Translating gives CAISESLGVSEQYF.

The sample holds a few counts of this clonotype. The gene calls are TRBV29-1 and TRBJ1-5, with TRBD1 as a possible D gene (6 bases). The CDR3 covers 13 residues. CDR1 is SQVTM and CDR2 is ANQGSEA in the germline V gene. The V end was cut by 4 bases, the J end by 6 bases, with 13 bases between. CDR3 coding DNA: TGCAGCGTTGTGGTCGGGGGCGGTCAGCCCCAGCATTTT. Its translation is CSVVVGGGQPQHF.

The chain employs TRBV7-8 and TRBJ2-7; a possible D gene is TRBD2 (7 bases). The end of the DNA is better explained by TRBJ2-5, so the J call may be wrong. The length of the CDR3 is 14 residues. The V gene's germline CDR1 is SGHVS and CDR2 FQNEAQ. The CDR3 loop reads CASSTTGGGETQYF. The CDR3 DNA follows: TGTGCCAGCAGCACCACGGGGGGCGGTGAGACCCAGTACTTC.

This clonotype was seen a few times. The chain employs TRBV4-1 and TRBJ2-1; D might be TRBD1 (6 bases). V gave up 2 bases and J gave up 5 bases, with 13 bases separating them. This CDR3 has 15 residues. The germline CDR1 and CDR2 sequences are MGHRA and YSYEKL. In nucleotides, the CDR3 is TGCGCCAGCAGCCAACCTATGACAGGTCACAATGAGCAGTTCTTC. This translates into CASSQPMTGHNEQFF.

This clonotype has only a few counts. This chain links TRBV5-1 with TRBJ2-3; D gene uncertain. The CDR3 contains 14 residues. Germline V gives CDR1 SGHRS, CDR2 YFSETQ. The germline V and J ends were trimmed by 0 bases and 4 bases, with 9 bases remaining between them. The CDR3 nucleotides read TGCGCCAGCAGCTTGGAATTCGGCTCAGATACGCAGTATTTT. Protein sequence: CASSLEFGSDTQYF. The variable domain in full, with the rest retrieved from reference TRBV5-1 and TRBJ2-3, is KAGVTQTPRYLIKTRGQQVTLSCSPISGHRSVSWYQQTPGQGLQFLFEYFSETQRNKGNFPGRFSGRQFSNSRSEMNVSTLELGDSALYLCASSLEFGSDTQYFGPGTRLTVL.

This chain uses TRBV10-1 with TRBJ1-5, with a weak D call TRBD1 (5 bases). The CDR3 extends over 13 amino acids. Deletions cut 2 bases from V and 6 bases from J, with 8 bases between. Per germline, CDR1 WNHNN and CDR2 SYGVQD (reference sequence). This CDR3 is CASSEQGGQPQHF. CDR3 in DNA: TGCGCCAGCAGTGAGCAGGGAGGTCAGCCCCAGCATTTT.

About this clonotype: The junction departs from germline at one end; a sequencing error may be responsible. V and J are TRBV20-1 and TRBJ1-4, with 9 bases identical to TRBD1. The CDR3 loop spans 13 amino acids. Germline CDR1 and CDR2: DFQATT and SNEGSKA (reference sequence). The CDR3 DNA is TGTGCGATAACCGGGACAGGGAATGAAAAACTGTTTTTT. Encoded protein: CAITGTGNEKLFF.

This chain joins TRBV27 and TRBJ2-5; possible D gene TRBD2, 6 bases. CDR3 length: 15 amino acids. V lost 3 bases, J lost 5 bases, and 16 bases lay in between. Germline V gives CDR1 MNHEY, CDR2 SMNVEV (reference sequence). In DNA form, the CDR3 reads TGTGCCAGCAGTTTCGGGACGGGAGTTGGGGAGACCCAGTACTTC. The encoded protein is CASSFGTGVGETQYF.

This chain joins TRBV11-2 and TRBJ2-1, with TRBD2 identical over 8 bases. Germline V gene sequence: CDR1 SGHAT, CDR2 FQNNGV. Trimming took 0 bases from V and 0 from J; bases not matched to a gene: 13. CDR3 size: 20 residues. As DNA, the CDR3 is TGTGCCAGCAGCTTAGATCATCCTAGCGGGCGGCTATACTCCTACAATGAGCAGTTCTTC. Its protein is CASSLDHPSGRLYSYNEQFF.

The CDR3: CASSHTRTGSTEAFF. CDR3 nucleotide sequence: TGTGCCAGCAGCCACACTAGGACAGGGAGCACTGAAGCTTTCTTT. The chain combines TRBV3-1 with TRBJ1-1, with 8 bases lining up with TRBD1. Germline V gives CDR1 LGHDT, CDR2 YNNKEL (reference sequence). This CDR3 contains 15 residues. Trimming removed 3 bases from V and 4 bases from J; junction bases left unmatched: 7.

V is TRBV5-1 and J is TRBJ2-1; 9 positions agree with TRBD2. CDR1 is SGHRS and CDR2 is YFSETQ in the germline V gene. V gave up 5 bases and J gave up 0 bases; unmatched junction bases: 9. This CDR3 is built from 17 residues. The CDR3 reads CASRGSGSPVSYNEQFF. CDR3 coding DNA: TGCGCCAGCAGGGGTAGCGGGAGCCCAGTCTCCTACAATGAGCAGTTCTTC.

The rearrangement joins TRBV3-1 to TRBJ2-7; D ambiguous. The V gene lost 2 bases and the J gene lost 6 bases, with 8 bases spanning the gap. The CDR3 is made up of 12 amino acids. The V gene's germline CDR1 is LGHDT and CDR2 YNNKEL (reference sequence). This CDR3 reads CASSQFTAEQYF. CDR3 in DNA: TGTGCCAGCAGCCAATTCACGGCCGAGCAGTACTTC.

This clonotype appeared a few times. This chain joins TRBV29-1 and TRBJ2-6; D gene ambiguous. The CDR3 length is 15 residues. The ends were cut back, 7 bases at V and 0 bases at J, with 13 bases in the middle. The germline CDR1 and CDR2 sequences are SQVTM and ANQGSEA. The CDR3 region has the DNA TGCAGCGGCGAGGTGTACAGCTCTGGGGCCAACGTCCTGACTTTC. Translation: CSGEVYSSGANVLTF.

The chain recombines TRBV29-1 with TRBJ2-3, with 7 bases aligning to TRBD1. Germline trimming cut 4 bases from V and 1 base from J; bases unmatched to any gene: 8. The V gene's germline CDR1 is SQVTM and CDR2 ANQGSEA. The CDR3 sequence is 15 residues long. The CDR3 is CSVGPITGGTDTQYF. Here the CDR3 DNA reads TGCAGCGTTGGACCGATCACAGGGGGCACAGATACGCAGTATTTT.

The chain links TRBV29-1 to TRBJ1-3; D is possibly TRBD1 (5 bases). V lost 5 bases and J 4 bases, leaving 15 bases between the germline ends. Germline loops: CDR1 SQVTM, CDR2 ANQGSEA. This CDR3 is 14 amino acids long. The CDR3 coding sequence is TGCAGCGTTACCAGGGCAGGGAGCGGAAACACCATATATTTT. Its translation: CSVTRAGSGNTIYF.

This chain uses TRBV5-5 with TRBJ2-1; 12 bases are shared with TRBD2. The tail of the sequence fits TRBJ2-7 better, so the J call may be wrong. Germline loops: CDR1 SGHKS, CDR2 YYEKEE (reference sequence). CDR3 length equals 17 residues. The CDR3 DNA is TGTGCCAGCAGCTTGGCTAGCGGGGGGGATTCCTACAATGAGCAGTACTTC. Its protein is CASSLASGGDSYNEQYF.

This clonotype was detected only a few times. This chain uses TRBV5-1 with TRBJ2-3; TRBD1 matches at 10 bases. Unmatched junction bases numbered 4, after V lost 4 bases and J lost 2 bases. The CDR3 consists of 15 residues. The germline V gene has CDR1 SGHRS and CDR2 YFSETQ. The CDR3 here is CASSPDRGFTDTQYF. In DNA form, the CDR3 reads TGCGCCAGCAGCCCGGACAGGGGGTTCACAGATACGCAGTATTTT.

The rearrangement joins TRBV5-5 to TRBJ1-1, with D hard to call. CDR3 size: 13 residues. The germline CDR1 and CDR2 sequences are SGHKS and YYEKEE (reference sequence). Between the trimmed V and J ends, which lost 0 bases and 7 bases, there was a span of 10 bases. The CDR3 region is CASSLDFGNEAFF. Here the CDR3 DNA reads TGTGCCAGCAGCTTGGATTTCGGTAATGAAGCTTTCTTT.

The sample holds one count of this clonotype. The J gene is TRBJ2-1, the V gene TRBV5-1; 11 bases line up with TRBD2. The CDR3 is 20 residues long. The germline CDR1 and CDR2 sequences are SGHRS and YFSETQ. Trimming removed 5 bases from V and 8 bases from J; junction bases left unmatched: 24. The CDR3 DNA is TGCGCCAGCAGAAGGTTTCCCTCTACTAGCGGGGGTTCATTTAACGATGAGCAGTTCTTC. Protein product: CASRRFPSTSGGSFNDEQFF.

This clonotype was counted a few times. The J gene is TRBJ2-1, the V gene TRBV7-2, with 7 bases aligning to TRBD2. Germline CDR1 is SGHTA and CDR2 is FQGNSA. The CDR3 has 17 residues. The J segment lost 7 bases and the V segment lost 3 bases, leaving 15 bases of the junction unmatched. The CDR3 spells CASSFSLRGLGGNEQFF. CDR3 coding DNA: TGTGCCAGCAGCTTTTCGCTTAGGGGCCTGGGGGGGAATGAGCAGTTCTTC.

V is TRBV20-1 and J is TRBJ1-6, with unresolved D. The CDR3 runs to 14 residues. Trimming shortened V by 3 bases and J by 6 bases, and 12 bases separated the two germline ends. The V gene's germline CDR1 is DFQATT and CDR2 SNEGSKA (reference sequence). In nucleotides, the CDR3 is TGCAGTGCTAGGCCGACGGGGAGTAATTCACCCCTCCACTTT. Translated: CSARPTGSNSPLHF.

The table lists this clonotype with a few counts. The gene calls are TRBV2 and TRBJ2-3, with 14 positions matching TRBD2. CDR3 length: 17 amino acids. Germline V gene sequence: CDR1 SNHLY, CDR2 FYNNEI. V was clipped by 6 bases and J by 0 bases; unmatched bases: 5. CDR3 amino acids: CASRGTSGSWSTDTQYF. The CDR3 DNA is TGTGCCAGCAGGGGGACTAGCGGGAGTTGGAGCACAGATACGCAGTATTTT.

In its sample, this clonotype was seen a few times. The J gene is TRBJ2-1, the V gene TRBV4-1; TRBD1 matches at 7 bases. CDR1 and CDR2 (germline): MGHRA, YSYEKL. This CDR3 has 15 amino acids. With 6 bases clipped from V and 6 bases from J, the junction kept 11 bases outside the gene matches. CDR3 protein: CASRETGIVINEQFF. The CDR3 DNA reads as TGCGCCAGCAGAGAGACAGGGATCGTTATCAATGAGCAGTTCTTC.

The chain employs TRBV7-2 and TRBJ2-5, with 8 bases fitting TRBD1. CDR1 and CDR2 (germline): SGHTA, FQGNSA. This CDR3 comprises 17 residues. V shed 0 bases and J 8 bases; nucleotides not matched to a gene: 14. This chain's CDR3 is CASSLAGQGSRFGTQYF. As DNA, the CDR3 is TGTGCCAGCAGCTTAGCTGGACAGGGAAGTAGGTTCGGAACCCAGTACTTC.

The chain is built from TRBV27 and TRBJ2-5; D unresolved. The CDR3 is made up of 14 amino acids. Germline CDR1 is MNHEY and CDR2 is SMNVEV (reference sequence). V was cut by 7 bases and J by 11 bases, with 23 bases left in between. CDR3 sequence: CASMADWPYNEQYF. The CDR3 DNA follows: TGTGCCAGCATGGCCGACTGGCCCTACAATGAGCAGTACTTC.

The genes are TRBV3-1 and TRBJ2-3, with TRBD2 as a possible D gene (6 bases). The CDR3 contains 18 residues. Trimming shortened V by 0 bases and J by 3 bases, and 19 bases separated the two germline ends. In germline, CDR1 is LGHDT, CDR2 YNNKEL (reference sequence). CDR3 in DNA: TGTGCCAGCAGCCAAGACCCAACTAGCCTGGATCCTACAGATACGCAGTATTTT. Its translation: CASSQDPTSLDPTDTQYF.

The gene calls are TRBV2 and TRBJ1-3, with D hard to call. This CDR3 contains 14 residues. Germline CDR1 SNHLY, CDR2 FYNNEI. V lost 6 bases and J lost 0, with 9 bases in between. The DNA of the CDR3 is TGTGCCAGCAGCCAAGCGATCTCTGGAAACACCATATATTTT. Translation gives CASSQAISGNTIYF. The full variable domain, with the rest looked up from reference TRBV2 and TRBJ1-3, is EPEVTQTPSHQVTQMGQEVILRCVPISNHLYFYWYRQILGQKVEFLVSFYNNEISEKSEIFDDQFSVERPDGSNFTLKIRSTKLEDSAMYFCASSQAISGNTIYFGEGSWLTVV.

This clonotype showed up just a few times. J is TRBJ1-1 and V is TRBV3-1; D not resolved. From germline, CDR1 is LGHDT and CDR2 YNNKEL (reference sequence). Trimming pared 4 bases from V and 6 bases from J, leaving 9 bases between. This CDR3 is built from 12 residues. CDR3 DNA: TGTGCCAGCAGCCCCGGAGGGTCTGAAGCTTTCTTT. Protein sequence: CASSPGGSEAFF.